This record looks at one TCR beta chain sequence and its context. Antigen specificity is unknown. Germline CDR1 and CDR2: KGHSY and FQNENV. The length of the CDR3 is 15 residues. V was pared by 0 bases and J by 3 bases, with 9 bases between. Both 60 Vbeta primers and 13 Jbeta primers went into the PCR. Libraries were prepared by immunoSEQ multiplex PCR; TCRdb keeps only in-frame clonotypes and omits some of them. The sample includes about 150,000 clones, roughly 84% of them seen just once. The sample is drawn from a study of cytomegalovirus exposure and HLA in healthy donors. Study-level findings and limits: Earlier results showed most TCR beta V segments being productive about 87% or about 30% of the time. V- and J-gene trimming of TCR beta was linked (in a later analysis) to a missense DCLRE1C variant. A list of 150 or so TCR beta chains associated with cytomegalovirus was given. TRBV6-2, TRBV6-3 and some other V segments were unresolvable in 87-base-pair reads.

This receptor was identified in a man aged 18-30 years in good health and CMV-seronegative. This chain connects TRBV16 to TRBJ1-3; D remains ambiguous. The material sequenced was PBMCs. The CDR3 sequence: CASSQSEGGGNTIYF. CDR3 DNA: TGTGCCAGCAGCCAATCAGAGGGCGGTGGAAACACCATATATTTT.